These 28 T cell receptor beta chains came from one sample sequenced in a study of early T cells in non-severe SARS-CoV-2 infection. MiXCR, run by TCRdb on the 5' RACE reads, gives a single entry per CDR3 protein. The sample comprises 40,000 to 55,000 distinct CDR3 sequences, around 7.7% of which are singletons, and 5.8% rests with the top ten. The sample consisted of whole blood. Source of these receptors: an adult who was a healthcare worker with PCR-confirmed SARS-CoV-2 infection or an uninfected control (not recorded which).

At least ten counts were recorded for this clonotype. This chain connects TRBV3-1 to TRBJ2-3; D unresolved. CDR1 and CDR2 from the germline V gene are LGHDT and YNNKEL (reference sequence). Trimming pared 1 base from V and 3 bases from J, leaving 8 bases between. This CDR3 is 14 amino acids long. The CDR3 protein is CASSQVLETDTQYF. The DNA of the CDR3 is TGTGCCAGCAGCCAAGTTTTGGAAACAGATACGCAGTATTTT.

Details on this clonotype: A much larger clone is a single base away; this may be a read error. The missing conserved phenylalanine or tryptophan at the end of this CDR3 makes a read error likely. The gene calls are TRBV5-5 and TRBJ2-2; TRBD1 is a possible D gene (5 bases). Trimming shortened V by 4 bases and J by 1 base, and 11 bases separated the two germline ends. Germline CDR1 is SGHKS and CDR2 is YYEKEE (reference sequence). The CDR3 totals 15 residues. This CDR3 reads CASSKQARNTGELFS. As DNA, the CDR3 is TGTGCCAGCAGCAAACAGGCAAGGAACACCGGGGAGCTGTTTTCT.

The rearrangement joins TRBV7-9 to TRBJ2-3, with 12 bases aligning to TRBD2. Germline V lookup: CDR1 SEHNR, CDR2 FQNEAQ (reference sequence). The V segment lost 6 bases and the J segment 4 bases; nucleotides outside the gene matches: 8. The CDR3 has 16 residues. CDR3 nucleotides: TGTGCCAGCAGTCCTAGCGGGGGGGCCGCGTCAGATACGCAGTATTTT. Translated, it gives CASSPSGGAASDTQYF.

The chain couples TRBV23-1 to TRBJ2-7, with D perhaps given as TRBD1 or TRBD2 (5 bases each). Being an ORF, TRBV23-1 has a function that is uncertain. This CDR3 comprises 16 residues. The ends were cut back, 0 bases at V and 8 bases at J, with 20 bases in the middle. CDR3 nucleotide sequence: TGCGCCAGCAGTCAATCGTGGGGGATGGACCCACCGAAGCAGTACTTC. Its translation is CASSQSWGMDPPKQYF.

This clonotype has a count of ten or more. The V call is TRBV29-1, the J call TRBJ1-1; maybe TRBD1 (6 bases). The CDR3 spans 15 residues. Germline V gene sequence: CDR1 SQVTM, CDR2 ANQGSEA. The V end lost 4 bases, the J end lost 5 bases, and 20 bases lay between the germline ends. The CDR3: CSVVPSGTPSTEAFF. The CDR3 nucleotides read TGCAGCGTTGTCCCCTCCGGGACACCTTCGACTGAAGCTTTCTTT.

This clonotype was found many times. V is TRBV6-6 and J is TRBJ1-3, with unresolved D. CDR1 and CDR2 (germline): MNHNY, SVGAGI (reference sequence). This CDR3 contains 17 residues. V lost 5 bases to trimming and J lost 0 bases, with 17 bases between them. The DNA for the CDR3 is TGTGCCAGCAGTCTCCCTCGGGGAACCTACTCTGGAAACACCATATATTTT. Protein sequence: CASSLPRGTYSGNTIYF.

The table lists this clonotype with many counts. J is TRBJ1-4 and V is TRBV30, with a tentative D call TRBD1 (5 bases). Trimming removed 0 bases at V and 4 bases at J, with 12 bases between. CDR1 is GTSNPN and CDR2 is SVGIG in the germline V gene (reference sequence). The CDR3 consists of 15 residues. CDR3 in DNA: TGTGCCTGGAGTGTGACAAAGGGGTTTAATGAAAAACTGTTTTTT. It codes for CAWSVTKGFNEKLFF.

The chain recombines TRBV7-3 with TRBJ2-7; unclear D gene. Germline V gene data show CDR1 as SGHTA and CDR2 as FQGTGA. V lost 2 bases and J 2 bases, leaving 13 bases between the germline ends. CDR3 length: 15 residues. DNA of the CDR3: TGTGCCAGCAGCTTAGGTGGATCAGTCCCCTACGAGCAGTACTTC. The encoded protein is CASSLGGSVPYEQYF.

This clonotype appeared a few times. The V and J genes are TRBV6-6 and TRBJ1-2; no firm D call. The CDR3 loop spans 12 amino acids. Germline V gene sequence: CDR1 MNHNY, CDR2 SVGAGI (reference sequence). Trimming left V 6 bases short and J 3 bases short, with 8 bases between. The CDR3 DNA reads as TGTGCCAGCAGCACTCCAGACTATGGCTACACCTTC. Amino acids: CASSTPDYGYTF.

This clonotype occurred many times. This sequence joins TRBV20-1 and TRBJ2-3; 12 positions match TRBD2. Per germline, CDR1 DFQATT and CDR2 SNEGSKA (reference sequence). The CDR3 covers 15 residues. J gave up 3 bases and V 3 bases, and 4 bases lay outside the gene matches. CDR3 amino acids: CSASRTSGVTDTQYF. In DNA, the CDR3 is TGCAGTGCTAGTCGGACTAGCGGGGTAACAGATACGCAGTATTTT.

This clonotype has a count of ten or more. The chain couples TRBV6-2 or TRBV6-3 to TRBJ2-3, with TRBD2 as a possible D gene (6 bases). The CDR3 sequence is 14 residues long. In germline, CDR1 is MNHEY, CDR2 SVGEGT. V lost 6 bases to trimming and J lost 2 bases, with 12 bases between them. The DNA for the CDR3 is TGTGCCAGCAGAGTCGGCGGGGACACAGATACGCAGTATTTT. It yields the protein CASRVGGDTDTQYF.

This clonotype was recorded at least ten times. The chain carries TRBV20-1 and TRBJ2-3; D remains unclear. Germline V CDR1 and CDR2: DFQATT, SNEGSKA (reference sequence). This CDR3 contains 13 residues. Trimming removed 3 bases from V and 4 bases from J, with 11 bases in between. CDR3 loop: CSASKGPADTQYF. CDR3 DNA sequence: TGCAGTGCTAGTAAAGGTCCCGCAGATACGCAGTATTTT.

This clonotype was seen many times. J is TRBJ2-7 and V is TRBV19; possible D gene TRBD2, 6 bases. Per the germline V gene, CDR1 is LNHDA and CDR2 is SQIVND (reference sequence). V was pared by 1 base and J by 1 base, with 14 bases between. The CDR3 spans 16 residues. DNA for the CDR3: TGTGCCAGTAGTATAGTTCGGGAGACGGCGTCCTACGAGCAGTACTTC. Its protein product is CASSIVRETASYEQYF.

The chain is built from TRBV7-7 and TRBJ2-1; 9 nucleotides line up with TRBD1. In germline, CDR1 is SSHAT, CDR2 FNYEAQ (reference sequence). J lost 2 bases, V lost 5 bases, and 7 bases had no gene match. CDR3 length: 16 amino acids. The CDR3 DNA sequence: TGTGCCAGCAGCCCACAGGGGGCAGGAACCTACAATGAGCAGTTCTTC. It yields the protein CASSPQGAGTYNEQFF.

There are many counts of this clonotype. This chain uses TRBV29-1 with TRBJ2-3, with 8 bases fitting TRBD1. The CDR3 totals 15 residues. Germline assignment: CDR1 SQVTM and CDR2 ANQGSEA. Trimming cost V 0 bases and J 4 bases; bases outside gene matches: 6. In DNA, the CDR3 is TGCAGCGTTGAAGATAGTGACAGGGGACCAGATACGCAGTATTTT. Translating it yields CSVEDSDRGPDTQYF.

The V and J genes are TRBV5-4 and TRBJ1-1, with TRBD1 matching 9 bases. The CDR3 runs to 15 residues. Germline loops: CDR1 SGHNT, CDR2 YYREEE (reference sequence). Trimming removed 4 bases from V and 4 bases from J; junction bases left unmatched: 8. In DNA, the CDR3 is TGTGCCAGCAGCAGGATGGGACAGGGAGGCACTGAAGCTTTCTTT. Translating gives CASSRMGQGGTEAFF. Filled out from reference TRBV5-4 and TRBJ1-1, the complete variable domain reads ETGVTQSPTHLIKTRGQQVTLRCSSQSGHNTVSWYQQALGQGPQFIFQYYREEENGRGNFPPRFSGLQFPNYSSELNVNALELDDSALYLCASSRMGQGGTEAFFGQGTRLTVV.

As regards this clonotype: Sequence at one end of the junction differs from germline and may be a read error. J is TRBJ2-6 and V is TRBV30, with D tentatively TRBD2 (5 bases). Germline V gene data show CDR1 as GTSNPN and CDR2 as SVGIG (reference sequence). The CDR3 totals 12 residues. The CDR3 DNA sequence: TGTGCCGGGAGACCTGGGGCCAACGTCCTGACTTTC. Protein sequence: CAGRPGANVLTF.

This rearrangement joins TRBV6-1 to TRBJ1-2; D is ambiguous. Trimming removed 1 base at V and 9 bases at J, with 18 bases between. Germline CDR1 MNHNS, CDR2 SASEGT. This CDR3 comprises 15 residues. The CDR3 here is CASSEESQTPYRYTF. The CDR3 nucleotides are TGTGCCAGCAGTGAAGAATCTCAGACTCCTTATCGCTACACCTTC.

Judged by abundance, this clonotype is medium-sized. The CDR3: CSASKGYGYTF. In DNA form, the CDR3 reads TGCAGTGCTAGTAAAGGCTATGGCTACACCTTC. The gene calls are TRBV20-1 and TRBJ1-2, with D hard to call. CDR3 size: 11 residues. V dropped 3 bases and J dropped 4 bases, with 6 bases sitting between them. Germline values: CDR1 DFQATT, CDR2 SNEGSKA (reference sequence).

In its sample, this clonotype was seen a few times. The chain joins TRBV20-1 to TRBJ2-5, with 7 bases matching TRBD2. Germline V lookup: CDR1 DFQATT, CDR2 SNEGSKA (reference sequence). The CDR3 runs to 12 residues. Unmatched junction bases numbered 1, after V lost 1 base and J lost 5 bases. This CDR3 is CSARGGGETQYF. The DNA of the CDR3 is TGCAGTGCTAGAGGGGGAGGGGAGACCCAGTACTTC.

The chain links TRBV5-1 to TRBJ1-2; D is ambiguous. The CDR3 has 15 residues. V was trimmed by 4 bases and J by 2 bases, leaving 15 bases between them. The germline gives CDR1 SGHRS, CDR2 YFSETQ. The CDR3 loop is CASSQSSGSNYGYTF. The CDR3 DNA is TGCGCCAGCAGCCAATCGTCCGGGTCCAACTATGGCTACACCTTC.

V usage is TRBV29-1 and J usage is TRBJ1-4; TRBD1 might be the D (6 bases). The CDR3 sequence is 13 residues long. V was pared by 3 bases and J by 3 bases, with 8 bases between. CDR1 and CDR2 (germline): SQVTM, ANQGSEA. As DNA, the CDR3 is TGCAGCGTTGATGAGGGGGCTAATGAAAAACTGTTTTTT. Translated, it gives CSVDEGANEKLFF.

This clonotype was counted a few times. The chain carries TRBV14 and TRBJ1-6, with 7 bases matching TRBD1. The CDR3 length is 15 residues. Trimming took 2 bases from V and 7 from J; bases not matched to a gene: 5. Germline values: CDR1 SGHDN, CDR2 FVKESK. The CDR3 sequence is CASSQSKGANSPLHF. Written as DNA, the CDR3 is TGTGCCAGCAGCCAATCGAAGGGGGCGAATTCACCCCTCCACTTT. Full variable domain (missing parts from reference TRBV14 and TRBJ1-6): EAGVTQFPSHSVIEKGQTVTLRCDPISGHDNLYWYRRVMGKEIKFLLHFVKESKQDESGMPNNRFLAERTGGTYSTLKVQPAELEDSGVYFCASSQSKGANSPLHFGNGTRLTVT.

This clonotype was picked up many times. This rearrangement joins TRBV3-1 to TRBJ2-2, with 8 bases that match TRBD2. Germline-derived CDR1 and CDR2 are LGHDT and YNNKEL (reference sequence). J gave up 5 bases and V 3 bases, and 2 bases lay outside the gene matches. The CDR3 extends over 14 amino acids. CDR3 loop: CASSHAGGTGELFF. CDR3 nucleotides: TGTGCCAGCAGCCATGCGGGGGGAACCGGGGAGCTGTTTTTT.

This clonotype came up many times. V and J are TRBV2 and TRBJ1-2, with no clear D. The CDR3 has 13 amino acids. The ends were cut back, 6 bases at V and 0 bases at J, with 8 bases in the middle. The germline V gene encodes CDR1 SNHLY and CDR2 FYNNEI. The DNA for the CDR3 is TGTGCCAGCAGCGAGAAAACTAACTATGGCTACACCTTC. Its translation: CASSEKTNYGYTF.

Many counts were recorded for this clonotype. J is TRBJ2-5 and V is TRBV11-2, with D uncertain. Germline V gene data show CDR1 as SGHAT and CDR2 as FQNNGV. V was pared by 1 base and J by 5 bases, with 14 bases between. CDR3 length: 15 residues. In nucleotides, the CDR3 is TGTGCCAGCAGCTTAGTAAGGGAAACAGTGGAGACCCAGTACTTC. Translated, it gives CASSLVRETVETQYF. Full variable domain (outside the CDR3, taken from reference TRBV11-2 and TRBJ2-5): EAGVAQSPRYKIIEKRQSVAFWCNPISGHATLYWYQQILGQGPKLLIQFQNNGVVDDSQLPKDRFSAERLKGVDSTLKIQPAKLEDSAVYLCASSLVRETVETQYFGPGTRLLVL.

This clonotype was seen at least ten times. This sequence joins TRBV11-2 and TRBJ2-7; D is undetermined. Germline CDR1 is SGHAT and CDR2 is FQNNGV. V shed 0 bases and J shed 5 bases, with 14 bases lying between them. CDR3 length: 15 amino acids. Written as DNA, the CDR3 is TGTGCCAGCAGCTTAGAAATTTTGGGCACCCACGAGCAGTACTTC. Amino acids: CASSLEILGTHEQYF.

This clonotype was seen more than once but under ten times. One junction end does not reproduce the germline sequence, and a read error may be involved. For the CDR3, the DNA is TGTGCCAGCAGTTTCTCCGGGACAGGACACTACACCGGGGAGCTTTTTTTT. Protein: CASSFSGTGHYTGELFF. The chain uses TRBV27 and TRBJ2-2, with 8 nucleotides matching TRBD1. In germline, CDR1 is MNHEY, CDR2 SMNVEV (reference sequence). The CDR3 loop spans 17 amino acids.